The clone carrying this T cell receptor beta chain has more than one count but fewer than ten. A much bigger clone sits one base away, suggesting this may be a read error. Germline V gives CDR1 MDHEN, CDR2 SYDVKM. The CDR3 runs to 16 residues. This sample is drawn from a study of blood T cells in healthy people across ages. Then a second PCR, running roughly 7 to 11 cycles, was carried out with a sample-barcoded 5' primer and a J-beta primer mix. One entry per CDR3 protein, called by TCRdb with MiXCR from the 5' RACE reads. The sample lists approximately 700,000 distinct CDR3 sequences, approximately 30% occurring once.

This TCR was recovered from an elderly woman in good health. This sequence joins TRBV28 and TRBJ2-1; D not certain. Sequences were obtained from blood. For the CDR3, the DNA is TGTGCCAGCAGCCCTTTGGCGGTCAGCTCCTACGATGAGCAGTTCTTC. This sequence encodes CASSPLAVSSYDEQFF.